Sequencing of this T cell receptor (beta chain) was carried out in a study of blood T cell repertoires in COVID-19 (dated by TCRdb to the early 2020s). In the study overall: Samples covering the acute and convalescent phases of COVID-19 were provided by collaborators in the United States, Italy and Spain. The prospective study material was composed of cDNA or gDNA derived from T cells, B-cell-depleted T cells, or PBMCs. Deeply sampled blood TCRbeta repertoires from subjects exposed to, actively infected with, or recovered from COVID-19 were included in the dataset. The repertoires were released in a freely available public database meant as a resource for research on the immune response to SARS-CoV-2. Samples were obtained from the ongoing ImmuneRACE study (first 160 participants) and from over 1,000 subjects provided by 6 global collaborators. A de-identified subject ID, COVID-19 status, age in years and sex were almost always included in the sample metadata. HLA class I and class II types, where available, came from metadata supplied by the sample provider rather than from assay-based typing.

The study at large found these results: The quantity of clinical and demographic metadata differed by source and by participant and was supplied without curation.

TCRbeta CDR3 regions were amplified from genomic DNA using the immunoSEQ Assay, a bias-controlled multiplex PCR. Concerning the study's data processing: Within the assay, amplification of reference gene primers was used to estimate how many nucleated cells each sample contained. To quantify the absolute abundance of each unique TCRbeta CDR3 rearrangement, sequence reads were collapsed and filtered. For each sample, productive Simpson clonality was calculated as the square root of Simpson's diversity index over productive rearrangements. As stored in TCRdb, this immuneACCESS dataset retains in-frame rearrangements with V and J assigned. A fraction of the clones does not appear; measured against another copy, unresolved V genes explain less than half of the discrepancy, and the remainder lacks a known reason. V and J calls and clone size are copied from that table; D and trimming were computed from the DNA. In this sample the table shows around 310,000 clones, 90% of which occur a single time. The ten largest clones take up around 0.93% of the sample.

Regarding this clone: Its antigen remains undetermined. Per-base quality was not reported, and no clone a single base away is much larger than it.

One collaborating source in Seattle enrolled patients during active infection and followed them longitudinally through the course of disease. Collaborating institutions collected whole blood in K2EDTA tubes following their own protocols. For TCRbeta analysis, collaborators shipped samples as frozen whole blood, isolated PBMCs, or DNA extracted from either of those sample types. Trimming takes 3 bases off V and 0 bases off J; junction bases not matched to a gene: 9. Taken from cysteine to phenylalanine, the CDR3 has 18 residues. The entry retains the CDR3 DNA only, 54 bases that are in frame from base 1. The germline V gene encodes CDR1 SEHNR and CDR2 FQNEAQ (reference sequence).

Material: peripheral blood. The origin of this receptor is a woman in her 40s with COVID-19, enrolled during active disease. The chain uses TRBV7-9 and TRBJ2-1; TRBD2 lines up with 9 middle nucleotides. This receptor has the CDR3 CASSFGLAPLSSYNEQFF. The bases are TGTGCCAGCAGCTTTGGACTAGCGCCTTTGAGCTCCTACAATGAGCAGTTCTTC.